Below are 17 T cell receptor beta chains sequenced from a single sample in a study of spatial heterogeneity in lung cancer (dated by TCRdb to between 2018 and 2021). The library came from 5' RACE. TCRdb lists the instrument as NextSeq 500. TCRdb cleaned the public reads at Q25 with fastp, built clones with MiXCR and kept in-frame beta chains. One record per CDR3 amino acid sequence lists the most common genes and DNA. This sample lists several thousand distinct CDR3 sequences; 18% were detected once. The ten biggest clones cover about an eighth of the sample. The meaning of the sample's time point label: sample taken at primary tumor resection. General conclusions and limits of the study: The tumor nonsynonymous mutation count correlated with the number of expanded alpha and beta TCRs within the tumor.

No cognate antigen is known for these TCRs. Sequenced material: lung tumor tissue, taken at surgery. These receptors were obtained from a female donor with early-stage non-small cell lung cancer.

This clonotype was seen only a few times. This chain links TRBV28 with TRBJ2-7, with D maybe TRBD1 (6 bases). Deletions cut 6 bases from V and 5 bases from J, with 17 bases between. There are 14 residues in the CDR3. Germline CDR1 and CDR2: MDHEN and SYDVKM. The CDR3 DNA sequence: TGTGCCAGCAGGTTGACAGGCTCGGCGAACGAGCAGTACTTC. Translation: CASRLTGSANEQYF.

The chain has TRBV7-2 and TRBJ1-6; TRBD1 might be the D (5 bases). Per germline, CDR1 SGHTA and CDR2 FQGNSA. This CDR3 is built from 13 residues. Trimming took off 4 bases at V and 7 bases at J, with 8 bases between the two ends. The CDR3 region is CASSSNRNSPLHF. The CDR3 nucleotides are TGTGCCAGCAGCTCCAACAGGAATTCACCCCTCCACTTT.

The gene calls are TRBV5-5 and TRBJ2-1, with 7 bases that match TRBD1. The germline CDR1 and CDR2 sequences are SGHKS and YYEKEE (reference sequence). The trim removed 9 bases at V and 4 bases at J, leaving 10 bases unmatched. This CDR3 is built from 14 residues. The CDR3 protein is CATAPGGRYNEQFF. The CDR3 region has the DNA TGTGCCACCGCCCCAGGGGGAAGGTACAATGAGCAGTTCTTC.

The J gene is TRBJ1-6, the V gene TRBV6-5, with D unclear. V shed 2 bases and J shed 10 bases, with 9 bases lying between them. Germline CDR1 MNHEY, CDR2 SVGAGI. There are 13 residues in the CDR3. CDR3 DNA sequence: TGTGCCAGCAGTTACAACGAGGAGTCACCCCTCCACTTT. It encodes CASSYNEESPLHF.

The chain combines TRBV7-9 with TRBJ2-7; TRBD1 agrees at 9 bases. Germline assignment: CDR1 SEHNR and CDR2 FQNEAQ (reference sequence). J was trimmed by 2 bases and V by 5 bases; bases with no gene match: 4. The CDR3 is 14 residues long. CDR3 amino acids: CASSNGQGTYEQYF. CDR3 DNA: TGTGCCAGCAGCAACGGACAGGGGACCTACGAGCAGTACTTC. The entire variable domain, with the rest obtained from reference TRBV7-9 and TRBJ2-7, is as follows: DTGVSQNPRHKITKRGQNVTFRCDPISEHNRLYWYRQTLGQGPEFLTYFQNEAQLEKSRLLSDRFSAERPKGSFSTLEIQRTEQGDSAMYLCASSNGQGTYEQYFGPGTRLTVT.

V gene TRBV6-4 combines with J gene TRBJ2-3; tentative D call: TRBD1 (5 bases). Germline V gives CDR1 MRHNA, CDR2 SNTAGT. Deletions cut 6 bases from V and 0 bases from J, with 7 bases between. The CDR3 consists of 13 residues. The CDR3 nucleotides read TGTGCCAGCAGCTCAGGGAGCACAGATACGCAGTATTTT. Protein: CASSSGSTDTQYF.

This clonotype is labeled as large. This chain joins TRBV7-2 and TRBJ2-5; 9 nucleotides line up with TRBD2. V lost 6 bases, J lost 2 bases, and 7 bases stayed unmatched. Germline CDR1 reads SGHTA; CDR2 reads FQGNSA. This CDR3 has 15 residues. CDR3 region: CASRRSGGFQETQYF. CDR3 nucleotide sequence: TGTGCCAGCAGACGTAGCGGGGGTTTTCAAGAGACCCAGTACTTC.

This clonotype was observed a few times. The chain uses TRBV7-3 and TRBJ1-4; D is unresolved. CDR3 length: 14 residues. Germline CDR1 SGHTA, CDR2 FQGTGA. With 2 bases removed from V and 0 bases from J, the gap between germline ends came to 4 bases. The DNA of the CDR3 is TGTGCCAGCAGCTTAGGGGCAACTAATGAAAAACTGTTTTTT. Protein sequence: CASSLGATNEKLFF.

This clonotype was seen more than once but under ten times. The rearrangement links TRBV9 to TRBJ1-6; D possibly corresponds to TRBD1 (5 bases). Per germline, CDR1 SGDLS and CDR2 YYNGEE. V lost 0 bases and J lost 6, with 10 bases in between. The CDR3 has 15 amino acids. CDR3 protein: CASSVGGTSNSPLHF. The CDR3 nucleotides are TGTGCCAGCAGCGTAGGTGGGACCTCTAATTCACCCCTCCACTTT.

This sequence joins TRBV19 and TRBJ2-7; maybe TRBD2 (6 bases). CDR3 length: 14 residues. Germline V gene data show CDR1 as LNHDA and CDR2 as SQIVND (reference sequence). V lost 3 bases and J 1 base, leaving 10 bases between the germline ends. The CDR3 sequence is CASSIEEGSYEQYF. Here the CDR3 DNA reads TGTGCCAGTAGTATCGAGGAGGGATCCTACGAGCAGTACTTC.

This clonotype is termed medium-sized. The gene calls are TRBV29-1 and TRBJ1-1; 7 bases map to TRBD1. The length of the CDR3 is 13 residues. V trimming: 7 bases; J trimming: 6 bases; junction bases outside the gene matches: 11. In germline, CDR1 is SQVTM, CDR2 ANQGSEA. The CDR3 loop is CSAETGLIPEAFF. The DNA for the CDR3 is TGCAGCGCCGAGACAGGGCTAATTCCTGAAGCTTTCTTT.

This clonotype was seen a few times. This chain joins TRBV20-1 and TRBJ2-5; 9 bases agree with TRBD2. V dropped 4 bases and J dropped 1; count of bases not matched to a gene: 4. This CDR3 is built from 14 residues. The germline gives CDR1 DFQATT, CDR2 SNEGSKA (reference sequence). The CDR3 DNA sequence: TGCAGTGCTATGACTAGCGGATCCCAAGAGACCCAGTACTTC. Translated, it gives CSAMTSGSQETQYF.

By share, this clonotype counts as medium-sized (0.01 to 0.1%). CDR3 residues: CASSFGAYSTDTQYF. The DNA of the CDR3 is TGCGCCAGCAGCTTCGGAGCGTACAGCACAGATACGCAGTATTTT. The V call is TRBV5-1, the J call TRBJ2-3, with D uncertain. CDR1 is SGHRS and CDR2 is YFSETQ in the germline V gene. V gave up 2 bases and J gave up 0 bases, with 10 bases separating them. CDR3 size: 15 residues.

This clonotype occurred a few times. The genes are TRBV30 and TRBJ2-7; the match to TRBD1 covers 10 bases. V dropped 3 bases and J dropped 3; count of bases not matched to a gene: 17. This CDR3 has 18 amino acids. Germline V gene lookup returns CDR1 GTSNPN and CDR2 SVGIG (reference sequence). DNA of the CDR3: TGTGCCTGGAGCGGACCTCCCTTTTCGGGACAGGGGATCTACGAGCAGTACTTC. Translated: CAWSGPPFSGQGIYEQYF.

V and J are TRBV12-3 or TRBV12-4 and TRBJ1-1; D is unresolved. V was cut by 3 bases and J by 0 bases, with 8 bases left in between. This CDR3 comprises 14 residues. DNA for the CDR3: TGTGCCAGCAGTTTTCACAGCATGAACACTGAAGCTTTCTTT. It codes for CASSFHSMNTEAFF.

The CDR3 reads CASSLQGILYNEQFF. The CDR3, as DNA: TGTGCCAGCAGCTTACAGGGGATACTTTACAATGAGCAGTTCTTC. The rearrangement joins TRBV7-3 to TRBJ2-1; D is perhaps TRBD1 (6 bases). V was pared by 2 bases and J by 4 bases, with 12 bases between. The length of the CDR3 is 15 residues. Germline V gene data show CDR1 as SGHTA and CDR2 as FQGTGA. The entire variable domain, with the rest obtained from reference TRBV7-3 and TRBJ2-1, is as follows: GAGVSQTPSNKVTEKGKYVELRCDPISGHTALYWYRQSLGQGPEFLIYFQGTGAADDSGLPNDRFFAVRPEGSVSTLKIQRTERGDSAVYLCASSLQGILYNEQFFGPGTRLTVL.

This clonotype has only a few counts. This chain uses TRBV29-1 with TRBJ2-5; TRBD2 matches at 8 bases. Germline trimming cut 4 bases from V and 5 bases from J; bases unmatched to any gene: 3. The CDR3 consists of 12 residues. The V gene's germline CDR1 is SQVTM and CDR2 ANQGSEA. In nucleotides, the CDR3 is TGCAGCGTTGCCGGGGGGGACGAGACCCAGTACTTC. Its protein product is CSVAGGDETQYF.